One T cell receptor (beta chain) is described in this entry. Its antigen is unidentified. The V gene's germline CDR1 is SGHAT and CDR2 FQNNGV. The CDR3 sequence is 15 residues long. Deletions cut 6 bases from V and 0 bases from J, with 13 bases between. This entry comes from a study of shared clonotypes between healthy human individuals. Points from the study as a whole: Generally, naive subsets came out with larger estimated richness than memory subsets. Around 5% of naive CD4 clonotypes were shared across several donors.

Evenly divided among several immunoSEQ plates was the genomic DNA of each subset. Libraries were prepared by immunoSEQ multiplex PCR; TCRdb keeps only in-frame clonotypes and omits some of them. The sample consists of a few million clones, roughly nine tenths of them appearing once. All donors were healthy HIV-negative adults lacking recent acute infections or vaccinations. This TCR derives from a young man in good health. Sequenced input: naive CD4+ T cells sorted from blood. Regarding subset: CD45RA+ positively selected. The V call is TRBV11-2, the J call TRBJ2-3; tentatively, D is TRBD1 (5 bases). CDR3 loop: CASSRTITSTDTQYF. DNA of the CDR3: TGTGCCAGCAGTCGGACAATCACTAGCACAGATACGCAGTATTTT.